These 22 T cell receptor beta chains were all obtained from the same sample, sequenced in a study of early T cells in non-severe SARS-CoV-2 infection. TCRdb re-analysed the 5' RACE reads in MiXCR, keeping a single row per CDR3 protein. The sample lists 68,000 or so distinct CDR3 sequences, 9.5% to 13% occurring once. The specimen sequenced was whole blood. The receptors stem from an adult who was a healthcare worker with PCR-confirmed SARS-CoV-2 infection or an uninfected control (not recorded which).

This clonotype has at least ten counts. This chain joins TRBV10-3 and TRBJ1-5, with unresolved D. This CDR3 is 14 amino acids long. Germline V gives CDR1 ENHRY, CDR2 SYGVKD. V shed 10 bases and J shed 3 bases, with 16 bases lying between them. This chain's CDR3 is CATTVGSNNQPQHF. CDR3 nucleotide sequence: TGTGCCACCACGGTTGGGAGCAACAATCAGCCCCAGCATTTT.

The rearrangement uses TRBV6-4 and TRBJ2-1; 11 nucleotides match TRBD2. The CDR3 extends over 15 amino acids. With 6 bases clipped from V and 4 bases from J, the junction kept 5 bases outside the gene matches. Germline CDR1 reads MRHNA; CDR2 reads SNTAGT. The CDR3 nucleotides read TGTGCCAGCAGCGAGGGACTAGCGGATTACAATGAGCAGTTCTTC. It codes for CASSEGLADYNEQFF.

This clonotype was recorded at least ten times. J is TRBJ2-1 and V is TRBV12-3 or TRBV12-4, with D perhaps given as TRBD1 or TRBD2 (6 bases each). The CDR3 contains 15 residues. The germline V and J ends were trimmed by 5 bases and 2 bases, with 13 bases remaining between them. The CDR3 bases are TGTGCCAGCAGTCGCCCCGGGGGCACCTACAATGAGCAGTTCTTC. This encodes CASSRPGGTYNEQFF.

This clonotype has a handful of counts. This chain's CDR3 is CSVEAGSEAFF. Written as DNA, the CDR3 is TGCAGCGTTGAAGCGGGAAGTGAAGCTTTCTTT. This chain uses TRBV29-1 with TRBJ1-1; D is ambiguous. The CDR3 consists of 11 residues. CDR1 and CDR2 from the germline V gene are SQVTM and ANQGSEA. Trimming left V 1 base short and J 7 bases short, with 7 bases between. Supplemented by reference TRBV29-1 and TRBJ1-1, the full variable domain reads SAVISQKPSRDICQRGTSLTIQCQVDSQVTMMFWYRQQPGQSLTLIATANQGSEATYESGFVIDKFPISRPNLTFSTLTVSNMSPEDSSIYLCSVEAGSEAFFGQGTRLTVV.

The sample holds many counts of this clonotype. V usage is TRBV7-2 and J usage is TRBJ2-7; D may be TRBD2 (7 bases). CDR1 and CDR2 (germline): SGHTA, FQGNSA. The V gene lost 6 bases and the J gene lost 1 base, with 13 bases spanning the gap. This CDR3 has 14 amino acids. The CDR3 DNA sequence: TGTGCCAGCAGTAGAGGGGGGGTATCCTACGAGCAGTACTTC. Its translation: CASSRGGVSYEQYF.

The chain combines TRBV25-1 with TRBJ2-2; 8 bases are a match to TRBD2. V shed 3 bases and J 3 bases; nucleotides not matched to a gene: 0. Germline CDR1 reads MGHDK; CDR2 reads SYGVNS. The CDR3 runs 14 residues. The CDR3 DNA sequence: TGTGCCAGCAGTGACGGGAGGGACACCGGGGAGCTGTTTTTT. Translation gives CASSDGRDTGELFF.

The rearrangement links TRBV25-1 to TRBJ1-2, with 8 bases that match TRBD1. The ends lost 8 bases at V and 10 bases at J; junction bases unmatched: 6. This CDR3 comprises 11 residues. The germline V gene encodes CDR1 MGHDK and CDR2 SYGVNS. The CDR3 region has the DNA TGTGCCAGCGGCTCAGGGGGCGCCTACACCTTC. Translation: CASGSGGAYTF.

This clonotype was counted at least ten times. The V call is TRBV10-3, the J call TRBJ2-5; a possible D gene is TRBD1 (6 bases). CDR1 and CDR2 (germline): ENHRY, SYGVKD. The CDR3 is 16 residues long. The V end was cut by 3 bases, the J end by 2 bases, with 16 bases between. Here the CDR3 reads CAISDPPTGKQETQYF. As DNA, the CDR3 is TGTGCCATCAGTGATCCACCCACAGGGAAACAAGAGACCCAGTACTTC.

The genes are TRBV7-9 and TRBJ1-1, with a weak D call TRBD1 (5 bases). Germline CDR1 SEHNR, CDR2 FQNEAQ (reference sequence). The ends were cut back, 4 bases at V and 1 base at J, with 7 bases in the middle. The CDR3 runs to 13 residues. This chain's CDR3 is CASSSQGNTEAFF. CDR3 sequence (DNA): TGTGCCAGCAGCTCGCAGGGGAACACTGAAGCTTTCTTT. Full variable domain (outside the CDR3, taken from reference TRBV7-9 and TRBJ1-1): DTGVSQNPRHKITKRGQNVTFRCDPISEHNRLYWYRQTLGQGPEFLTYFQNEAQLEKSRLLSDRFSAERPKGSFSTLEIQRTEQGDSAMYLCASSSQGNTEAFFGQGTRLTVV.

Many counts were recorded for this clonotype. The gene calls are TRBV20-1 and TRBJ1-1; tentative D call: TRBD1 (5 bases). The CDR3 has 13 amino acids. In germline, CDR1 is DFQATT, CDR2 SNEGSKA (reference sequence). Trimming left V 6 bases short and J 6 bases short, with 17 bases between. CDR3 bases: TGCAGTGCCAGAAACCAGGGTAGGGCTGAAGCTTTCTTT. Its translation is CSARNQGRAEAFF.

This sequence joins TRBV7-9 and TRBJ2-1; D gene ambiguous. Trimming left V 1 base short and J 0 bases short, with 10 bases between. From germline, CDR1 is SEHNR and CDR2 FQNEAQ (reference sequence). This CDR3 spans 16 amino acids. Here the CDR3 reads CASSLVSLSSYNEQFF. The CDR3 DNA sequence: TGTGCCAGCAGCTTAGTGTCCTTAAGCTCCTACAATGAGCAGTTCTTC.

This clonotype has at least ten counts. The chain links TRBV28 to TRBJ2-4; possible D gene TRBD2, 6 bases. V lost 5 bases and J 8 bases, leaving 16 bases between the germline ends. Germline assignment: CDR1 MDHEN and CDR2 SYDVKM. This CDR3 contains 14 residues. The CDR3 is CASSRDREHDIQYF. The CDR3 bases are TGTGCCAGCAGTCGGGACCGGGAGCACGACATTCAGTACTTC. The variable domain in full, with the rest retrieved from reference TRBV28 and TRBJ2-4, is DVKVTQSSRYLVKRTGEKVFLECVQDMDHENMFWYRQDPGLGLRLIYFSYDVKMKEKGDIPEGYSVSREKKERFSLILESASTNQTSMYLCASSRDREHDIQYFGAGTRLSVL.

This clonotype was observed at least ten times. The chain uses TRBV7-8 and TRBJ1-2, with D possibly TRBD1 on 6 matching bases. Trimming cost V 5 bases and J 6 bases, with 10 bases left between them. Per the germline V gene, CDR1 is SGHVS and CDR2 is FQNEAQ. This CDR3 comprises 12 residues. For the CDR3, the DNA is TGTGCCAGCAGCCAAAGGGGGGATGGCTACACCTTC. Translated, it gives CASSQRGDGYTF.

This clonotype showed up just a few times. V is TRBV7-2 and J is TRBJ2-3; 9 bases line up with TRBD2. Germline CDR1 SGHTA, CDR2 FQGNSA. This CDR3 region has 15 residues. J lost 4 bases, V lost 3 bases, and 5 bases had no gene match. CDR3 in amino acids: CASSLLAGFADTQYF. As DNA, the CDR3 is TGTGCCAGCAGCTTGCTAGCGGGATTTGCAGATACGCAGTATTTT.

This clonotype was observed a few times. The rearrangement joins TRBV7-2 to TRBJ2-7; 9 bases map to TRBD2. Trimming took 1 base from V and 4 from J; bases not matched to a gene: 8. Germline CDR1 SGHTA, CDR2 FQGNSA. This CDR3 has 16 amino acids. The CDR3 protein is CASSLGLGLALYEQYF. DNA of the CDR3: TGTGCCAGCAGCTTAGGCCTCGGACTAGCGTTGTACGAGCAGTACTTC.

The V and J genes are TRBV3-1 and TRBJ2-1; 8 bases align to TRBD1. The germline CDR1 and CDR2 sequences are LGHDT and YNNKEL (reference sequence). The trim removed 5 bases at V and 7 bases at J, leaving 4 bases unmatched. This CDR3 comprises 13 residues. The CDR3 protein is CASSTRTGNEQFF. CDR3 DNA: TGTGCCAGCAGCACCCGGACAGGGAATGAGCAGTTCTTC.

This clonotype was observed many times. The rearrangement joins TRBV4-2 to TRBJ2-3; D not certain. The CDR3 sequence is 12 residues long. V gave up 0 bases and J gave up 6 bases, with 4 bases separating them. Looked up from germline, CDR1 is LGHNA and CDR2 is YNFKEQ. CDR3 amino acids: CASSQERDTQYF. The CDR3 nucleotides read TGTGCCAGCAGCCAAGAAAGGGATACGCAGTATTTT.

This clonotype came up many times. The V gene is TRBV7-2, the J gene TRBJ2-7, with 9 bases identical to TRBD2. V gave up 0 bases and J gave up 0 bases; unmatched junction bases: 3. The CDR3 loop spans 16 amino acids. Germline assignment: CDR1 SGHTA and CDR2 FQGNSA. Here the CDR3 reads CASSLASGGISYEQYF. The CDR3 bases are TGTGCCAGCAGCTTAGCTAGCGGGGGCATCTCCTACGAGCAGTACTTC. Based on the CDR3 plus reference TRBV7-2 and TRBJ2-7, the full variable domain is GAGVSQSPSNKVTEKGKDVELRCDPISGHTALYWYRQSLGQGLEFLIYFQGNSAPDKSGLPSDRFSAERTGGSVSTLTIQRTQQEDSAVYLCASSLASGGISYEQYFGPGTRLTVT.

The rearrangement links TRBV15 to TRBJ1-6; 9 bases map to TRBD1. The CDR3 has 15 residues. With 1 base clipped from V and 5 bases from J, the junction kept 0 bases outside the gene matches. The germline V gene encodes CDR1 LNHNV and CDR2 YYDKDF (reference sequence). CDR3 protein: CATSRGTGDNSPLHF. The DNA for the CDR3 is TGTGCCACCAGCAGAGGGACAGGGGATAATTCACCCCTCCACTTT.

The chain combines TRBV11-3 with TRBJ2-2; D possibly corresponds to TRBD1 (6 bases). CDR1 SGHNT and CDR2 YENEEA come from the germline V gene. The ends were cut back, 4 bases at V and 5 bases at J, with 20 bases in the middle. CDR3 length: 17 amino acids. CDR3 coding DNA: TGTGCCAGCAGCTCGACCCAGGGGCTCTTGGGAACCGGGGAGCTGTTTTTT. Protein sequence: CASSSTQGLLGTGELFF. Full variable domain (outside the CDR3, taken from reference TRBV11-3 and TRBJ2-2): EAGVVQSPRYKIIEKKQPVAFWCNPISGHNTLYWYLQNLGQGPELLIRYENEEAVDDSQLPKDRFSAERLKGVDSTLKIQPAELGDSAVYLCASSSTQGLLGTGELFFGEGSRLTVL.

As for this clonotype: A much larger clone is a single base away; this may be a read error. The rearrangement links TRBV12-3 or TRBV12-4 to TRBJ2-5; D may match TRBD1 or TRBD2 (5 bases each). The CDR3 sequence is 13 residues long. V lost 10 bases to trimming and J lost 4 bases, with 16 bases between them. CDR3 in DNA: TGTGCCAACAGGCCCACAGGAGGAGAGACCCAGTACTTC. This encodes CANRPTGGETQYF.

In this sample, this clonotype turned up many times. V is TRBV7-2 and J is TRBJ2-1; 11 nucleotides match TRBD2. Germline V gene lookup returns CDR1 SGHTA and CDR2 FQGNSA. This CDR3 contains 17 residues. With 7 bases clipped from V and 5 bases from J, the junction kept 13 bases outside the gene matches. The chain's CDR3 is CASTQTSGTLVHNEQFF. Written as DNA, the CDR3 is TGTGCCAGCACCCAGACTAGCGGGACACTAGTCCACAATGAGCAGTTCTTC.